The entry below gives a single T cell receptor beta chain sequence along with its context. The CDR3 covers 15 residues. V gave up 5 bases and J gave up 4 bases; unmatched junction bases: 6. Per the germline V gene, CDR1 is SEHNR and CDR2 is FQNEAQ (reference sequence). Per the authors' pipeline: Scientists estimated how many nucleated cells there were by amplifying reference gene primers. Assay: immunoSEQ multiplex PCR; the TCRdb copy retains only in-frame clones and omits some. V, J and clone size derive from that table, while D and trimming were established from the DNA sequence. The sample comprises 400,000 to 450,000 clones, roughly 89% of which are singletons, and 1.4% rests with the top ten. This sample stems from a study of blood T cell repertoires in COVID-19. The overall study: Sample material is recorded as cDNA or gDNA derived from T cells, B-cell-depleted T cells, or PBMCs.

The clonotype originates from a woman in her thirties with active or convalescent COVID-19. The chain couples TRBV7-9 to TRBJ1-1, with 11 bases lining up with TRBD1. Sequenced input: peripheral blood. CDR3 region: CASSLGQGASTEAFF. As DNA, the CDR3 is TGTGCCAGCAGCCTAGGACAGGGGGCGAGCACTGAAGCTTTCTTT.